This TCR beta chain was found in a study of blood T cell repertoires in COVID-19. Whole-study context: COVID-19 samples collected from the United States, Italy and Spain covered acute and convalescent phases.

Clones were sequenced by immunoSEQ multiplex PCR, and TCRdb holds only the in-frame ones, with some missing. The table records about 53,000 clones, 85% to 95% of them present only once. This clone has a single count. The trim removed 6 bases at V and 5 bases at J, leaving 5 bases unmatched. The CDR3 has 15 amino acids. Germline assignment: CDR1 MNHEY and CDR2 SVGAGI. The sample was peripheral blood. The chain links TRBV6-5 to TRBJ2-2; 11 bases map to TRBD1. The sequence derives from a human donor in a cohort sampled during active COVID-19. Written as DNA, the CDR3 is TGTGCCAGCAGCCACGGGACAGGGGGGACCGGGGAGCTGTTTTTT. This codes for CASSHGTGGTGELFF.